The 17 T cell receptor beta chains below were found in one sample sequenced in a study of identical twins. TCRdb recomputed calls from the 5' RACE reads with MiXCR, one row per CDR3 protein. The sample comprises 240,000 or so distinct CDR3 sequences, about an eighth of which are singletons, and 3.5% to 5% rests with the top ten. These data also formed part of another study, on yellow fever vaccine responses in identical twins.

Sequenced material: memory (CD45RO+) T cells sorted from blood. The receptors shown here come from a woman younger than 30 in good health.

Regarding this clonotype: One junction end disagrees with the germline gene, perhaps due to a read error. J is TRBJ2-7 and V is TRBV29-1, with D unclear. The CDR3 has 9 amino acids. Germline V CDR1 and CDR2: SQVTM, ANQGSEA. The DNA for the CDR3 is TGCAGCGTTGAAGATCCCCCTATATTC. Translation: CSVEDPPIF.

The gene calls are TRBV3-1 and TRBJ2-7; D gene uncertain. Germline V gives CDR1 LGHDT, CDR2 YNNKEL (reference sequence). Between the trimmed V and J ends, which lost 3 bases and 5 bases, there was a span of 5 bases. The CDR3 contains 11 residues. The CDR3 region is CASSHRNEQYF. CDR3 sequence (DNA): TGTGCCAGCAGCCACCGGAACGAGCAGTACTTC.

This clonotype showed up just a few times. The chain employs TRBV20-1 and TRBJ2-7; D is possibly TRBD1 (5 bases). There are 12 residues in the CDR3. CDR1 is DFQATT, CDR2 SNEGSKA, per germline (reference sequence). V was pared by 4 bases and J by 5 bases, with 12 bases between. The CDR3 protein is CSATSDSHEQYF. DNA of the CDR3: TGCAGTGCTACTTCCGACAGCCACGAGCAGTACTTC.

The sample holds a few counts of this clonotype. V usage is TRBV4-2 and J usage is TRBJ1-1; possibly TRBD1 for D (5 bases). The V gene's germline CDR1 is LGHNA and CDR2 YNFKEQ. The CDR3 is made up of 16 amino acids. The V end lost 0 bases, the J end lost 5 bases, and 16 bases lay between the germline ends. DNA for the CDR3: TGTGCCAGCAGCCAAGATATCGGGCAGGGAGGGACTGAAGCTTTCTTT. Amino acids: CASSQDIGQGGTEAFF.

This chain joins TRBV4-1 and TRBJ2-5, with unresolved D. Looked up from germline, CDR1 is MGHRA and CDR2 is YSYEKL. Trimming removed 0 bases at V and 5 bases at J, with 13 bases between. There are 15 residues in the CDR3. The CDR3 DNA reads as TGCGCCAGCAGCCAAGAAAACCGCCTGGGGGAGACCCAGTACTTC. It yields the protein CASSQENRLGETQYF.

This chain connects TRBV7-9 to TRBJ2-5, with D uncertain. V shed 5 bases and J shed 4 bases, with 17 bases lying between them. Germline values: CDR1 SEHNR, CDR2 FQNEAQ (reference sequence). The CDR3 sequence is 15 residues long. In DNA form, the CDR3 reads TGTGCCAGCAGCCGCGCCAATTCGCTGTCAGAGACCCAGTACTTC. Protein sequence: CASSRANSLSETQYF.

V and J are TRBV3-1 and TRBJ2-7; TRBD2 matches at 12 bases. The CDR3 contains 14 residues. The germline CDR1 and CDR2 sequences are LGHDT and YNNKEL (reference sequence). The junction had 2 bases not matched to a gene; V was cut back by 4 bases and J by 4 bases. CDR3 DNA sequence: TGTGCCAGCAGCCGAGGGACTAGCGGGTACGAGCAGTACTTC. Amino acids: CASSRGTSGYEQYF.

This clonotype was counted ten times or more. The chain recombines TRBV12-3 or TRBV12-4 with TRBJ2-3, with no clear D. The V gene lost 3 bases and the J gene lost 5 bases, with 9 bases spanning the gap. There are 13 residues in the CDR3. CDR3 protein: CASSFARRDTQYF. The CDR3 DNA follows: TGTGCCAGCAGTTTCGCTAGACGAGATACGCAGTATTTT.

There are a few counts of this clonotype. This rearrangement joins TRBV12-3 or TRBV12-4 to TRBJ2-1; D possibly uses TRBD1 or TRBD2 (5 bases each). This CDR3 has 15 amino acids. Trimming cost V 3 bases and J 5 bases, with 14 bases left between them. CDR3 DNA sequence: TGTGCCAGCAGTTTCAGGGCTAGCAACCACAATGAGCAGTTCTTC. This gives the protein CASSFRASNHNEQFF.

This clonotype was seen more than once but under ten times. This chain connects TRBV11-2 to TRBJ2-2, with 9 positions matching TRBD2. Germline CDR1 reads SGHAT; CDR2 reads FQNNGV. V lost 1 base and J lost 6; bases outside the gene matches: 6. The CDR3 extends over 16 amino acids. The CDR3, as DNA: TGTGCCAGCAGCTTAGGACGGAGCGGGAGGCCCGGGGAGCTGTTTTTT. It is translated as CASSLGRSGRPGELFF.

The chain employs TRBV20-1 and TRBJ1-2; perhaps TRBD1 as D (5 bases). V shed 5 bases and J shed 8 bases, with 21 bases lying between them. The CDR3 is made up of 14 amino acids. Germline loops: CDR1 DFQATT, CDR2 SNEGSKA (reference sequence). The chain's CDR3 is CSAPGTGGGRGYTF. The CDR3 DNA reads TGCAGTGCTCCTGGGACCGGGGGGGGTAGGGGCTACACCTTC.

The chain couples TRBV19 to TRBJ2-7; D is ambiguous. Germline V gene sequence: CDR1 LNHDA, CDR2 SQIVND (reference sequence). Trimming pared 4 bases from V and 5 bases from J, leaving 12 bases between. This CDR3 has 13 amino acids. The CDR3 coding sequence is TGTGCCAGTAGTAGGGGTGGGGTGAACGAGCAGTACTTC. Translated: CASSRGGVNEQYF. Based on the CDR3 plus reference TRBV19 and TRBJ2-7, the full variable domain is DGGITQSPKYLFRKEGQNVTLSCEQNLNHDAMYWYRQDPGQGLRLIYYSQIVNDFQKGDIAEGYSVSREKKESFPLTVTSAQKNPTAFYLCASSRGGVNEQYFGPGTRLTVT.

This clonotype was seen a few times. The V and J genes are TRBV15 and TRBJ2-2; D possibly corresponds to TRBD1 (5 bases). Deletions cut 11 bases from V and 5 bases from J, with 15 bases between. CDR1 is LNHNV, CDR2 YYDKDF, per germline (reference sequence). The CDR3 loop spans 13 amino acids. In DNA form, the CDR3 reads TGTGCCGTCAGGGTTGTAAGGACCGGGGAGCTGTTTTTT. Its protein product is CAVRVVRTGELFF.

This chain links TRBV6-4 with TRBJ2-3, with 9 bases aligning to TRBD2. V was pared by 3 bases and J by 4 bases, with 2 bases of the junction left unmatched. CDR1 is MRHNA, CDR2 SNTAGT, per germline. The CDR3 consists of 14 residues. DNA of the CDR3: TGTGCCAGCAGTGAGTCTAGCGGGGCAGATACGCAGTATTTT. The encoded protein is CASSESSGADTQYF.

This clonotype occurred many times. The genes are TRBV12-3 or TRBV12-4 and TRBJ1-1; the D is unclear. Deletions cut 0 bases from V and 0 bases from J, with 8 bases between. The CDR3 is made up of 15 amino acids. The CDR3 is CASSLAGGMNTEAFF. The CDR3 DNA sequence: TGTGCCAGCAGTTTAGCCGGCGGCATGAACACTGAAGCTTTCTTT.

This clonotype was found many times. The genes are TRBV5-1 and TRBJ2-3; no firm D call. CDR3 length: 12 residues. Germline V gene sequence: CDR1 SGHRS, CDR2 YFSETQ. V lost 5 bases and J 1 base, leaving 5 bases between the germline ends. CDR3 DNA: TGCGCCAGCAGGGACGGCACAGATACGCAGTATTTT. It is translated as CASRDGTDTQYF.

CDR3 DNA: TGCGCCAGCAGCCAGACTAGCGGGAGTAGCACAGATACGCAGTATTTT. Protein sequence: CASSQTSGSSTDTQYF. V usage is TRBV5-1 and J usage is TRBJ2-3; 12 nucleotides align to TRBD2. Trimming cost V 4 bases and J 0 bases; bases outside gene matches: 3. The CDR3 covers 16 residues. From germline, CDR1 is SGHRS and CDR2 YFSETQ.